This T cell receptor (beta chain) is from a study of T cell responses to AZD1222 COVID-19 vaccine. The study, taken as a whole, reports: There were mostly white British donors and more females than males, and clonal diversity was possibly underestimated. Spike-specific TCR repertoires showed rising breadth and depth after two AZD1222 doses. Only a handful of AZD1222 recipients, roughly 6 in all, had baseline seropositivity. Epitopes outside B.1.351 and B.1.1.7 mutated regions reportedly drew nearly half of spike TCRs.

Trimming stripped 0 bases from V and 0 bases from J, with 20 bases between. Germline V gives CDR1 GTSNPN, CDR2 SVGIG (reference sequence). The CDR3 extends over 18 amino acids. Worth noting for this clone: Its specificity is unknown.

The data were produced by immunoSEQ multiplex PCR, yet TCRdb's version contains in-frame clones alone and is incomplete. The table has some 150,000 clones, about 90% seen once. The source is an adult in good health. The chain has TRBV30 and TRBJ1-2; D might be TRBD1 (5 bases). Source: peripheral blood, taken on day 0 of MenACWY control vaccination. This chain's CDR3 is CAWSVQRQGDYPNYGYTF. DNA for the CDR3: TGTGCCTGGAGTGTACAAAGGCAGGGAGACTACCCTAACTATGGCTACACCTTC.